These 14 T cell receptor beta chains were all obtained from the same sample, sequenced in a study of shared clonotypes between healthy human individuals (dated by TCRdb to about 2020). CD8 naive samples were obtained by positive selection for CCR7 among CD45RO-negative cells, yielding a CD45RA+CCR7+ population from which TemRA cells were excluded. The library was prepared using the immunoSEQ multiplex PCR assay. TCRdb holds this immuneACCESS table with in-frame rearrangements only. Some clones are missing; in checked studies, unresolved V genes explain under half, and the rest has no known cause. The sample table records 2 million or so clones; about 94% of these occur just once. Together, the top ten hold around 1.1% of the sample. Material: naive CD8+ T cells sorted from blood. Reading the label with the study, this specimen's cell subset or site is: CD45RA+CCR7+. The receptor set was obtained from a young man in good health.

The chain couples TRBV6-1 to TRBJ1-5; D is perhaps TRBD1 (5 bases). The germline V gene encodes CDR1 MNHNS and CDR2 SASEGT. Trimming pared 6 bases from V and 0 bases from J, leaving 12 bases between. The CDR3 totals 15 residues. The CDR3, as DNA: TGTGCCAGCAGGGCGGGGGTTTATAGCAATCAGCCCCAGCATTTT. It is translated as CASRAGVYSNQPQHF.

Turning to this clone: The sample carries other DNA sequences with the same CDR3. The chain joins TRBV11-2 to TRBJ2-7, with 8 bases that match TRBD1. V trimming: 1 base; J trimming: 4 bases; junction bases outside the gene matches: 3. This CDR3 has 14 amino acids. Germline CDR1 reads SGHAT; CDR2 reads FQNNGV. The CDR3 DNA reads as TGTGCCAGCAGCTTAGGGACAGGGCTTTACGAGCAGTACTTC. Amino acid sequence: CASSLGTGLYEQYF.

The chain has TRBV7-9 and TRBJ2-1; 8 bases line up with TRBD1. The germline V gene encodes CDR1 SEHNR and CDR2 FQNEAQ (reference sequence). The length of the CDR3 is 17 residues. Trimming at V came to 5 bases and at J to 8 bases, leaving 17 bases not matched to a gene. The DNA for the CDR3 is TGTGCCAGCAGCCCCGGCGTCGATGGGGCCAGGGGGCATGAGCAGTTCTTC. Encoded protein: CASSPGVDGARGHEQFF.

The J gene is TRBJ2-7, the V gene TRBV6-5; D ambiguous. CDR1 MNHEY and CDR2 SVGAGI come from the germline V gene. The V end was cut by 2 bases, the J end by 6 bases, with 14 bases between. This CDR3 spans 14 amino acids. The CDR3 DNA follows: TGTGCCAGCAGTTACACCGTTCTAGGAACCGAGCAGTACTTC. Residues: CASSYTVLGTEQYF.

The gene calls are TRBV7-9 and TRBJ2-3; 10 bases fit TRBD2. Trimming cost V 0 bases and J 2 bases; bases outside gene matches: 5. Germline V CDR1 and CDR2: SEHNR, FQNEAQ (reference sequence). This CDR3 comprises 17 residues. The CDR3: CASSLAGLAGVTDTQYF. CDR3 DNA: TGTGCCAGCAGCTTAGCGGGTCTAGCGGGAGTCACAGATACGCAGTATTTT.

The chain uses TRBV4-1 and TRBJ1-1; possible D gene TRBD1, 5 bases. The length of the CDR3 is 13 residues. The V and J ends lost 6 bases and 5 bases respectively, with 13 bases between them. Germline-derived CDR1 and CDR2 are MGHRA and YSYEKL. The CDR3 spells CASRVVGGTEAFF. CDR3 nucleotides: TGCGCCAGCAGGGTTGTGGGGGGAACTGAAGCTTTCTTT.

The V and J genes are TRBV7-2 and TRBJ2-1; TRBD2 might be the D (6 bases). The V end lost 5 bases, the J end lost 5 bases, and 22 bases lay between the germline ends. This CDR3 contains 17 residues. In germline, CDR1 is SGHTA, CDR2 FQGNSA. For the CDR3, the DNA is TGTGCCAGCAGCCTCGCTCTGGGGGGTGCGGCGAACAATGAGCAGTTCTTC. This sequence encodes CASSLALGGAANNEQFF.

The chain carries TRBV9 and TRBJ1-4; D is perhaps TRBD1 (5 bases). The CDR3 sequence is 15 residues long. Trimming stripped 0 bases from V and 8 bases from J, with 14 bases between. Germline V lookup: CDR1 SGDLS, CDR2 YYNGEE. The CDR3 DNA reads TGTGCCAGCAGCGTAGGGATGGTGCGGGACGAAAAACTGTTTTTT. It translates to CASSVGMVRDEKLFF.

The chain links TRBV6-1 to TRBJ1-1; D call uncertain. V was pared by 7 bases and J by 1 base, with 7 bases between. The CDR3 is 12 amino acids. CDR1 is MNHNS and CDR2 is SASEGT in the germline V gene. CDR3: CASIAGNTEAFF. The CDR3 DNA reads as TGTGCCAGCATCGCTGGGAACACTGAAGCTTTCTTT.

V gene TRBV5-4 combines with J gene TRBJ1-1; D is unresolved. The CDR3 has 13 residues. V dropped 2 bases and J dropped 7 bases, with 12 bases sitting between them. The germline gives CDR1 SGHNT, CDR2 YYREEE (reference sequence). The CDR3 spells CASSFGGIGEAFF. The CDR3 DNA sequence: TGTGCCAGCAGCTTTGGAGGAATCGGTGAAGCTTTCTTT. Together with reference TRBV5-4 and TRBJ1-1, the CDR3 gives the full variable domain: ETGVTQSPTHLIKTRGQQVTLRCSSQSGHNTVSWYQQALGQGPQFIFQYYREEENGRGNFPPRFSGLQFPNYSSELNVNALELDDSALYLCASSFGGIGEAFFGQGTRLTVV.

This chain links TRBV29-1 with TRBJ2-3; 13 bases are a match to TRBD2. The germline gives CDR1 SQVTM, CDR2 ANQGSEA. The length of the CDR3 is 15 residues. After removal of 2 bases from V and 5 bases from J, the junction contained 4 bases not matched to a gene. The CDR3 nucleotides read TGCAGCGTTGAACTGACTAGCGGGAGGCGAGATACGCAGTATTTT. Translating it yields CSVELTSGRRDTQYF.

The chain combines TRBV5-6 with TRBJ2-1; D possibly corresponds to TRBD2 (6 bases). Germline CDR1 is SGHDT and CDR2 is YYEEEE. CDR3 length: 17 amino acids. Trimming left V 1 base short and J 2 bases short, with 16 bases between. This CDR3 is CASSLSVAGFPYNEQFF. The CDR3 nucleotides are TGTGCCAGCAGCTTGTCCGTTGCGGGGTTTCCCTACAATGAGCAGTTCTTC.

The chain couples TRBV6-5 to TRBJ1-2; D is perhaps TRBD1 (5 bases). CDR1 is MNHEY and CDR2 is SVGAGI in the germline V gene. CDR3 size: 13 residues. V was cut by 6 bases and J by 6 bases, with 14 bases left in between. CDR3 coding DNA: TGTGCCAGCAGCCTCAGGGAATATAATGGCTACACCTTC. Translation gives CASSLREYNGYTF.

Note on this clone: Other DNA sequences in this sample translate to the same CDR3. The chain uses TRBV7-9 and TRBJ1-1, with D unclear. The V gene's germline CDR1 is SEHNR and CDR2 FQNEAQ (reference sequence). V dropped 4 bases and J dropped 0 bases, with 6 bases sitting between them. There are 13 residues in the CDR3. The CDR3: CASSSTLNTEAFF. The CDR3 bases are TGTGCCAGCAGCTCCACTTTGAACACTGAAGCTTTCTTT.